A selection of T cell receptor beta chains follows, all from one sample in a study of shared clonotypes between healthy human individuals. Clones were read by immunoSEQ multiplex PCR, and TCRdb kept only the in-frame ones, dropping some. The sample lists roughly 2,300,000 clones, just under 95% occurring once. The source material was naive CD4+ T cells from PBMCs. These receptors all come from a man aged 18 to 35 in good health. Some clones in this sample may be carry-over from other donors' samples. The CDR3 runs from the conserved cysteine through the conserved F or W. Fields, in order: D gene, J gene, V gene, clone size, CDR3 DNA, CDR3 protein. A D gene is named only where the DNA matches it firmly. A row's size may be missing; if present it is once, few, many or a size class.

>.|TRBJ1-3|TRBV5-1|.
TGCGCCAGCAGCGAAGGGGGGCAAGGAAACACCATATATTTT
CASSEGGQGNTIYF
>.|TRBJ2-4|TRBV6-5|.
TGTGCCAGCAGTTACAGTCGGGGACGTTTGGGCATTCAGTACTTC
CASSYSRGRLGIQYF
>.|TRBJ2-7|TRBV5-5|once
TGTGCCAGCAGCTTTGCCTCAACGGGGCTCAGCTCCTACGAGCAGTACTTC
CASSFASTGLSSYEQYF
>TRBD1|TRBJ2-7|TRBV6-5|.
TGTGCCAGCAGTTTAGGGGGACAGGGAGGGTCCTACGAGCAGTACTTC
CASSLGGQGGSYEQYF
>TRBD1|TRBJ1-2|TRBV28|.
TGTGCCAGCAGTTCCCATACGCGACAGGGGGGTAACTATGGCTACACCTTC
CASSSHTRQGGNYGYTF
>.|TRBJ1-1|TRBV11-2|few
TGTGCCAGCAGCTTAGATCGGGTGTATGAAGCTTTCTTT
CASSLDRVYEAFF
>.|TRBJ2-1|TRBV10-1|.
TGCGCCAGCAGTGAGTCCGGCAGGGAGCAGTTCTTC
CASSESGREQFF
>TRBD2|TRBJ2-3|TRBV4-1|.
TGCGCCAGCAGCCAACGGACTAGCGGGCCTCTGGCAGATACGCAGTATTTT
CASSQRTSGPLADTQYF
>.|TRBJ1-5|TRBV9|once
TGTGCCAGCAGCTTAGGGTTCGGGCGCAATCAGCCCCAGCATTTT
CASSLGFGRNQPQHF
>.|TRBJ2-7|TRBV9|.
TGTGCCAGCAGCGCCACAGGTGGGATCTACGAGCAGTACTTC
CASSATGGIYEQYF
>.|TRBJ2-3|TRBV29-1|.
TGCAGCGTGCTGACAGGTTCGTCTAGCACAGATACGCAGTATTTT
CSVLTGSSSTDTQYF
>.|TRBJ2-7|TRBV20-1|.
TGCAGTCTCCGACTTCACGAGCAGTACTTC
CSLRLHEQYF
>.|TRBJ1-5|TRBV30|few
TGTGCCTGGAGTGACGACAGGCGAGATCAGCCCCAGCATTTT
CAWSDDRRDQPQHF
>.|TRBJ1-1|TRBV7-2|.
TGTGCCAGCAGCTTGCGTGTCGGGAACACTGAAGCTTTCTTT
CASSLRVGNTEAFF
>TRBD2|TRBJ2-2|TRBV5-1|.
TGCGCCAGCCGTTGGACTAGCGGGGCTAACACCGGGGAGCTGTTTTTT
CASRWTSGANTGELFF
>TRBD1|TRBJ2-3|TRBV9|.
TGTGCCAGCACCCCGACAGGGTACACAGATACGCAGTATTTT
CASTPTGYTDTQYF
>.|TRBJ1-2|TRBV6-5|.
TGTGCCAGCAGCCCCGGTTTGGATGGCTACACCTTC
CASSPGLDGYTF
>TRBD2|TRBJ2-1|TRBV10-3|.
TGTGCCATCAGTTTGAGCGGGAGCGTCTACAATGAGCAGTTCTTC
CAISLSGSVYNEQFF
>.|TRBJ2-7|TRBV5-1|.
TGCGCCAGCAGCTTGTCCCGAATAGGCGAGCAGTACTTC
CASSLSRIGEQYF
>.|TRBJ2-7|TRBV5-1|.
TGCGCCAGCAGCTCTCTTACGGACAGCCACGAGCAGTACTTC
CASSSLTDSHEQYF
>.|TRBJ2-7|TRBV20-1|.
TGCAGTGGAGCGGCCTACGAGCAGTACTTC
CSGAAYEQYF
>.|TRBJ1-1|TRBV18|few
TGTGCCAGCTCACCAAGTAGGGACACTGAAGCTTTCTTT
CASSPSRDTEAFF
>.|TRBJ2-6|TRBV5-4|.
TGTGCCAGCAGCCTCGCCCAGGGCGGGGCCAACGTCCTGACTTTC
CASSLAQGGANVLTF
>.|TRBJ2-7|TRBV18|once
TGTGCCAGCTCATCTCCCAGCTCCTACGAGCAGTACTTC
CASSSPSSYEQYF
>.|TRBJ2-2|TRBV7-6|.
TGTGCCAGCAGCTTAGCGGGGCCAACCGGGGAGCTGTTTTTT
CASSLAGPTGELFF
>.|TRBJ1-3|TRBV30|.
TGTGCCTGGAGTTCGGGAAACACCATATATTTT
CAWSSGNTIYF
>.|TRBJ1-4|TRBV6-5|.
TGTGCCAGCAGTTACTCCGGGATCACAACTAATGAAAAACTGTTTTTT
CASSYSGITTNEKLFF
>.|TRBJ1-2|TRBV25-1|.
TGTGCCAGCAGTCACCGATTATGGGGCTACACCTTC
CASSHRLWGYTF
>.|TRBJ2-7|TRBV7-9|once
TGTGCCAGCAGCTTAGTACGGGGCTCCTACGAGCAGTACTTC
CASSLVRGSYEQYF
>TRBD2|TRBJ2-5|TRBV5-1|.
TGCGCCAGCGGCGACCCGGGGCGGGAAATCGGGGGGCAAGAGACCCAGTACTTC
CASGDPGREIGGQETQYF
>TRBD2|TRBJ2-7|TRBV5-4|.
TGTGCCAGCAGCCCCAGTAGCGGGCCTACCTACGAGCAGTACTTC
CASSPSSGPTYEQYF
>TRBD1|TRBJ1-2|TRBV7-9|.
TGTGCCAGCAGCGACGGGACAGGGGGCTTTGGCTACACCTTC
CASSDGTGGFGYTF
>.|TRBJ2-3|TRBV14|.
TGTGCCAGCAGCTTGGAACGGGGGGATACGCAGTATTTT
CASSLERGDTQYF
>.|TRBJ2-1|TRBV7-2|.
TGTGCCAGCAGCTTACATGGGGGGAGCTCCTACAATGAGCAGTTCTTC
CASSLHGGSSYNEQFF
>.|TRBJ2-1|TRBV18|.
TGTGCCAGCTCGGAAAGGGCCGCCGCTTACAATGAGCAGTTCTTC
CASSERAAAYNEQFF
>.|TRBJ2-2|TRBV7-9|.
TGTGCCAGCAGCTTACCCACAGGAGCCACCGGGGAGCTGTTTTTT
CASSLPTGATGELFF
>.|TRBJ2-2|TRBV6-4|.
TGTGCCAGCAGTCCGCGTGGCTACTCCTATTCCTACGGGGAGCTGTTTTTT
CASSPRGYSYSYGELFF
>TRBD1|TRBJ1-2|TRBV4-2|few
TGTGCCAGCAGCACCCGGGACAGGGGGTTCTATGGCTACACCTTC
CASSTRDRGFYGYTF
>.|TRBJ2-6|TRBV27|once
TGTGCCACCTCATCGTGGGGCGCGAGCTCTGGGGCCAACGTCCTGACTTTC
CATSSWGASSGANVLTF
>.|TRBJ2-7|TRBV29-1|.
TGCAGCGTTGTTCCCTCTGGTTACGAGCAGTACTTC
CSVVPSGYEQYF
>.|TRBJ1-2|TRBV28|.
TGTGCCAGCAGGGCACAGGTCCACTATGGCTACACCTTC
CASRAQVHYGYTF
>.|TRBJ2-7|TRBV28|once
TGTGCCAGCAGTTTGGGTTTTGGGAGGGGGGACTCCTACGAGCAGTACTTC
CASSLGFGRGDSYEQYF